The rows below give T cell receptor beta chains drawn from one sample of a study of cytomegalovirus exposure and HLA in healthy donors. Assay used: immunoSEQ multiplex PCR; TCRdb lists only in-frame clones, some missing. The data hold just over 70,000 clones, with around 74% observed a single time. Sequencing was carried out using PBMCs. These receptors were taken from a human donor in good health. Each CDR3 is given with its conserved first and last residue.

TRBV7-9,CASSLARSAAFF
TRBV15,CATGRGESNQPQHF
TRBV6-5,CASSYSTGGNQPQHF
TRBV10-3,CAITRTSGDEQYF
TRBV27,CASIPGRGGNTEAFF
TRBV28,CASRKLAAEKNIQYF
TRBV7-9,CATAKAGPGFYEQYF
TRBV6-6,CASSYSGRTEGRQFF
TRBV7-9,CASSLGVKQGAFF
TRBV29-1,CSLSRTDHRDEQYF
TRBV9,CASSVELGANSYTF
TRBV19,CASSTSRSYNEQFF
TRBV6-1,CASSAGTGGTGELFF
TRBV5-6,CASSWGQERRAFF
TRBV12-5,CASLRESSYEQYF
TRBV25-1,CASSESGTGELFF
TRBV11-3,CASSLEGQAYGYTF
TRBV29-1,CSVLDRAGNTIYF
TRBV25-1,CASSDSTGSGEKLFF
TRBV11-2,CASSLLAGVGYTF
TRBV13,CASSLSGRRQTQYF
TRBV28,CASSRLAGELSYEQYF
TRBV5-6,CASSLAGTSDYYEQYF
TRBV5-1,CASSFSGVNTEAFF
TRBV27,CASSLTDRDYGYTF
TRBV5-6,CASSLGRVNTEAFF